Listed here is a single TCR beta chain. The sample belongs to a study of cytomegalovirus exposure and HLA in healthy donors. Study background: Caucasian-associated ancestry cluster membership applied to less than 85% of 398 genotyped donors.

CDR1 DFQATT and CDR2 SNEGSKA come from the germline V gene (reference sequence). The germline V and J ends were trimmed by 3 bases and 11 bases, with 13 bases remaining between them. This CDR3 is 11 amino acids long. Primers: 60 Vbeta forward and 13 Jbeta reverse. Libraries were prepared by immunoSEQ multiplex PCR; TCRdb keeps only in-frame clonotypes and omits some of them. This table holds 90,000 to 120,000 clones, roughly 72% found once. V gene TRBV20-1 combines with J gene TRBJ1-1; D perhaps matches TRBD1 (5 bases). Specimen: PBMCs. This sequence originates from a man aged 25-45 years in good health and CMV-seronegative. CDR3 DNA sequence: TGCAGTGCTAGTCTCGCTGGGGCGGCTTTCTTT. It specifies CSASLAGAAFF.